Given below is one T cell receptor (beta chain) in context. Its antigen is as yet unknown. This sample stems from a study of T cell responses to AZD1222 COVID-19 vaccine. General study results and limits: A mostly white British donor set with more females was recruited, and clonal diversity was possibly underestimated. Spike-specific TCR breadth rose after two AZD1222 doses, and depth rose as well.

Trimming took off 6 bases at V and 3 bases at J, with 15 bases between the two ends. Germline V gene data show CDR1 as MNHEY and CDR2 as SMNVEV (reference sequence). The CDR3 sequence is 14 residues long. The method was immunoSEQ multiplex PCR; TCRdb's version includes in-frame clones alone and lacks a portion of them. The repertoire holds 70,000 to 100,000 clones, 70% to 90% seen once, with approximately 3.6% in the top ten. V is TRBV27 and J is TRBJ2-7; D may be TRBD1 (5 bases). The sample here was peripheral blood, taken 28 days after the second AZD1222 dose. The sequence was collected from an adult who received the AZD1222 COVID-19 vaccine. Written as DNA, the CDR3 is TGTGCCAGCAGACCTACCCCCGACAGCTACGAGCAGTACTTC. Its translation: CASRPTPDSYEQYF.